The 26 T cell receptor beta chains reported below all come from one sample, sequenced in a study of CD8 T cells in Susac syndrome (dated by TCRdb to the late 2010s). Receptor amplification or capture employed the immunoSEQ multiplex PCR assay. RNA was extracted using the RNeasy kit, and roughly 0.5 to 1 microgram was reverse transcribed with random hexamers. TCRdb reanalyzed the raw reads on its own, using fastp at Q25 for trimming and MiXCR for clone calling, and kept in-frame beta chains. Rows matching on CDR3 protein sequence are summarized as one entry with the most common DNA and genes. Within this sample are under 200,000 distinct CDR3 sequences, with around 95% of them counted one time only. The ten largest make up roughly 0.098% of the sample. The source material was CD4+ T cells from PBMCs. The origin of the receptors is a human donor with Susac syndrome.

V gene TRBV30 combines with J gene TRBJ2-3; 12 positions agree with TRBD2. Germline V CDR1 and CDR2: GTSNPN, SVGIG (reference sequence). The CDR3 is 15 residues long. V dropped 2 bases and J dropped 6; count of bases not matched to a gene: 6. The CDR3 DNA reads TGTGCCTGGAGTAAGACTAGCGGGGGATGGGATACGCAGTATTTT. Translation gives CAWSKTSGGWDTQYF.

This clonotype appeared a single time. This chain connects TRBV29-1 to TRBJ2-3, with 7 bases aligning to TRBD1. CDR3 size: 14 residues. V lost 6 bases, J lost 0 bases, and 6 bases stayed unmatched. Germline V lookup: CDR1 SQVTM, CDR2 ANQGSEA. The CDR3 here is CSVGDSPSTDTQYF. The DNA for the CDR3 is TGCAGCGTAGGGGACAGTCCTAGCACAGATACGCAGTATTTT.

This chain connects TRBV7-2 to TRBJ2-3; D remains unclear. V lost 7 bases and J lost 4, with 12 bases in between. CDR1 and CDR2 (germline): SGHTA, FQGNSA. The CDR3 loop spans 13 amino acids. Here the CDR3 DNA reads TGTGCCAGCAACCCCCGAAGCCCAGATACGCAGTATTTT. Protein sequence: CASNPRSPDTQYF.

The genes are TRBV14 and TRBJ1-1; D possibly corresponds to TRBD1 (5 bases). Trimming shortened V by 1 base and J by 6 bases, and 12 bases separated the two germline ends. The germline V gene encodes CDR1 SGHDN and CDR2 FVKESK. The CDR3 has 14 amino acids. This chain's CDR3 is CASSQGGVGAEAFF. The DNA for the CDR3 is TGTGCCAGCAGCCAAGGAGGGGTTGGCGCTGAAGCTTTCTTT.

V is TRBV30 and J is TRBJ1-2, with no clear D. V shed 4 bases and J shed 6 bases, with 12 bases lying between them. The CDR3 sequence is 12 residues long. CDR1 and CDR2 (germline): GTSNPN, SVGIG (reference sequence). CDR3 in amino acids: CAWMGGHDGYTF. As DNA, the CDR3 is TGTGCCTGGATGGGAGGGCACGATGGCTACACCTTC. Drawing the rest from reference TRBV30 and TRBJ1-2, the complete variable domain is SQTIHQWPATLVQPVGSPLSLECTVEGTSNPNLYWYRQAAGRGLQLLFYSVGIGQISSEVPQNLSASRPQDRQFILSSKKLLLSDSGFYLCAWMGGHDGYTFGSGTRLTVV.

The chain joins TRBV29-1 to TRBJ2-3, with TRBD2 matching 8 bases. Germline V gives CDR1 SQVTM, CDR2 ANQGSEA. This CDR3 spans 13 amino acids. The CDR3 protein is CSISGVITDTQYF. CDR3 bases: TGCAGTATTAGCGGGGTAATCACAGATACGCAGTATTTT.

V is TRBV9 and J is TRBJ1-5, with 7 positions matching TRBD1. Losses at the gene ends were 3 bases for V and 6 bases for J; bases not matched to a gene: 6. The CDR3 runs to 14 residues. Per the germline V gene, CDR1 is SGDLS and CDR2 is YYNGEE. The CDR3: CASSGGTALQPQHF. In DNA, the CDR3 is TGTGCCAGCAGCGGCGGGACAGCTCTTCAGCCCCAGCATTTT.

V is TRBV6-1 and J is TRBJ1-1; a weak D match, TRBD1 (6 bases). The germline V gene has CDR1 MNHNS and CDR2 SASEGT. V lost 1 base, J lost 4 bases, and 10 bases lay in between. This CDR3 contains 14 residues. CDR3 coding DNA: TGTGCCAGCAGTGAAGAGGGGGGAGTCACTGAAGCTTTCTTT. Amino acid sequence: CASSEEGGVTEAFF.

The V and J genes are TRBV6-4 and TRBJ2-2; tentatively, D is TRBD1 (5 bases). The CDR3 is 14 amino acids. Germline V gene lookup returns CDR1 MRHNA and CDR2 SNTAGT. V lost 6 bases and J lost 0, with 8 bases in between. DNA for the CDR3: TGTGCCAGCAGAAACAGGACGAACACCGGGGAGCTGTTTTTT. The encoded protein is CASRNRTNTGELFF.

This sequence joins TRBV6-1 and TRBJ1-2; D not certain. The CDR3 totals 15 residues. Trimming shortened V by 2 bases and J by 0 bases, and 10 bases separated the two germline ends. Germline loops: CDR1 MNHNS, CDR2 SASEGT. The CDR3 protein is CASSEPSRTNYGYTF. DNA for the CDR3: TGTGCCAGCAGTGAACCGTCTAGGACTAACTATGGCTACACCTTC.

This sequence joins TRBV19 and TRBJ2-3, with unresolved D. The CDR3 consists of 13 residues. Trimming took 6 bases from V and 4 from J, leaving 11 bases between them. Germline V gene sequence: CDR1 LNHDA, CDR2 SQIVND (reference sequence). The CDR3 loop is CASSFASSDTQYF. CDR3 DNA sequence: TGTGCCAGTAGCTTTGCGTCCTCAGATACGCAGTATTTT.

The J gene is TRBJ2-3, the V gene TRBV6-6, with 8 bases that match TRBD1. Looked up from germline, CDR1 is MNHNY and CDR2 is SVGAGI (reference sequence). The CDR3 sequence is 15 residues long. V lost 8 bases to trimming and J lost 3 bases; unmatched junction nucleotides: 10. The DNA for the CDR3 is TGTGCCAGCGTACTGTCCGGACAGGGTACAGATACGCAGTATTTT. Translated, it gives CASVLSGQGTDTQYF.

This clonotype was found once. The chain employs TRBV5-6 and TRBJ2-1; no definite D call. Germline V gene lookup returns CDR1 SGHDT and CDR2 YYEEEE. Trimming pared 2 bases from V and 4 bases from J, leaving 10 bases between. The CDR3 runs 14 residues. CDR3 in amino acids: CASSFLGFYNEQFF. Written as DNA, the CDR3 is TGTGCCAGCAGCTTTCTGGGGTTTTACAATGAGCAGTTCTTC.

The chain links TRBV30 to TRBJ1-3, with D possibly being TRBD1 (5 bases). V was shortened by 0 bases and J by 3 bases, with 9 bases between the two germline ends. Germline V gene sequence: CDR1 GTSNPN, CDR2 SVGIG (reference sequence). The CDR3 spans 14 residues. The CDR3 nucleotides read TGTGCCTGGAGTGTACGGGGGGTTGGAAACACCATATATTTT. It is translated as CAWSVRGVGNTIYF. Looking up the rest from reference TRBV30 and TRBJ1-3 gives the full variable domain: SQTIHQWPATLVQPVGSPLSLECTVEGTSNPNLYWYRQAAGRGLQLLFYSVGIGQISSEVPQNLSASRPQDRQFILSSKKLLLSDSGFYLCAWSVRGVGNTIYFGEGSWLTVV.

The V gene is TRBV4-2, the J gene TRBJ1-1; D is unclear. Germline CDR1 LGHNA, CDR2 YNFKEQ. V lost 1 base, J lost 0 bases, and 12 bases lay in between. The CDR3 is made up of 16 amino acids. The CDR3 region has the DNA TGTGCCAGCAGCCAAGTAGGTTTGGGTGTGAACACTGAAGCTTTCTTT. Its translation: CASSQVGLGVNTEAFF.

CDR3 nucleotides: TGTGCCAGCAGAGAGGGGGGACAGCTCTATAATTCACCCCTCCACTTT. This encodes CASREGGQLYNSPLHF. The chain uses TRBV28 and TRBJ1-6; 7 nucleotides align to TRBD1. With V trimmed by 6 bases and J by 3 bases, 8 bases remained unmatched. This CDR3 region has 16 residues. Germline CDR1 and CDR2: MDHEN and SYDVKM. The whole variable domain, filled in from reference TRBV28 and TRBJ1-6, reads DVKVTQSSRYLVKRTGEKVFLECVQDMDHENMFWYRQDPGLGLRLIYFSYDVKMKEKGDIPEGYSVSREKKERFSLILESASTNQTSMYLCASREGGQLYNSPLHFGNGTRLTVT.

The rearrangement joins TRBV5-4 to TRBJ2-1; TRBD2 matches 7 bases. Trimming at V came to 3 bases and at J to 2 bases, leaving 11 bases not matched to a gene. Germline CDR1 reads SGHNT; CDR2 reads YYREEE (reference sequence). This CDR3 contains 17 residues. The CDR3 DNA reads as TGTGCCAGCAGCTCCTCGGGGCTAGCGGTAACCTACAATGAGCAGTTCTTC. It codes for CASSSSGLAVTYNEQFF. The full variable domain, completed using reference TRBV5-4 and TRBJ2-1, is ETGVTQSPTHLIKTRGQQVTLRCSSQSGHNTVSWYQQALGQGPQFIFQYYREEENGRGNFPPRFSGLQFPNYSSELNVNALELDDSALYLCASSSSGLAVTYNEQFFGPGTRLTVL.

The chain joins TRBV29-1 to TRBJ1-1; D gene unclear. V was cut by 3 bases and J by 0 bases, with 11 bases left in between. The CDR3 contains 14 residues. Germline V gene sequence: CDR1 SQVTM, CDR2 ANQGSEA. CDR3 in amino acids: CSVDLLTMNTEAFF. CDR3 bases: TGCAGCGTTGATTTGTTAACCATGAACACTGAAGCTTTCTTT.

The rearrangement links TRBV30 to TRBJ2-1, with a tentative D call TRBD2 (6 bases). This CDR3 is 13 amino acids long. Germline assignment: CDR1 GTSNPN and CDR2 SVGIG (reference sequence). Trimming pared 4 bases from V and 4 bases from J, leaving 11 bases between. The CDR3 DNA sequence: TGTGCCTGGAAGGGAGGCATATACAATGAGCAGTTCTTC. This encodes CAWKGGIYNEQFF.

This clonotype occurred a few times. The chain has TRBV29-1 and TRBJ2-7, with a tentative D call TRBD2 (6 bases). The V end was cut by 4 bases, the J end by 7 bases, with 20 bases between. This CDR3 has 14 amino acids. Per the germline V gene, CDR1 is SQVTM and CDR2 is ANQGSEA. The CDR3 sequence: CSVASGSARGEQYF. For the CDR3, the DNA is TGCAGCGTTGCCTCAGGGTCGGCCCGGGGGGAGCAGTACTTC.

The chain links TRBV5-1 to TRBJ2-2, with 9 bases that match TRBD1. The CDR3 runs to 15 residues. Germline values: CDR1 SGHRS, CDR2 YFSETQ. V dropped 7 bases and J dropped 6; count of bases not matched to a gene: 10. The CDR3: CASRTGTGSPGELFF. CDR3 nucleotides: TGCGCCAGCCGAACCGGGACAGGGAGCCCCGGGGAGCTGTTTTTT.

This chain connects TRBV29-1 to TRBJ1-1; D uncertain. Germline V gene data show CDR1 as SQVTM and CDR2 as ANQGSEA. V gave up 4 bases and J gave up 1 base, with 10 bases separating them. This CDR3 is 13 amino acids long. The CDR3 DNA reads as TGCAGCGTTGGCTGGACGGGGAACACTGAAGCTTTCTTT. This translates into CSVGWTGNTEAFF.

The V and J genes are TRBV27 and TRBJ1-2; D not resolved. Trimming took 5 bases from V and 8 from J, leaving 15 bases between them. CDR1 is MNHEY, CDR2 SMNVEV, per germline (reference sequence). This CDR3 has 13 residues. For the CDR3, the DNA is TGTGCCAGCAGTCCCCGGCTTGTCTCCGGCTACACCTTC. This translates into CASSPRLVSGYTF.

V usage is TRBV20-1 and J usage is TRBJ1-2; the D gene is possibly TRBD1 (5 bases). This CDR3 comprises 14 residues. With 3 bases removed from V and 7 bases from J, the gap between germline ends came to 18 bases. Per the germline V gene, CDR1 is DFQATT and CDR2 is SNEGSKA (reference sequence). The DNA for the CDR3 is TGCAGTGCTAGGGGAGCATCAGGGTCTCCTGGCTACACCTTC. It codes for CSARGASGSPGYTF.

The rearrangement joins TRBV7-3 to TRBJ2-3; D is unresolved. V was cut by 0 bases and J by 0 bases, with 4 bases left in between. This CDR3 region has 14 residues. The germline V gene has CDR1 SGHTA and CDR2 FQGTGA. This CDR3 reads CASSLTLSTDTQYF. CDR3 in DNA: TGTGCCAGCAGCTTAACTCTTAGCACAGATACGCAGTATTTT. Looking up the rest from reference TRBV7-3 and TRBJ2-3 gives the full variable domain: GAGVSQTPSNKVTEKGKYVELRCDPISGHTALYWYRQSLGQGPEFLIYFQGTGAADDSGLPNDRFFAVRPEGSVSTLKIQRTERGDSAVYLCASSLTLSTDTQYFGPGTRLTVL.

The genes are TRBV20-1 and TRBJ2-5, with D perhaps TRBD1 (6 bases). The CDR3 is 11 residues long. CDR1 and CDR2 from the germline V gene are DFQATT and SNEGSKA (reference sequence). V gave up 7 bases and J gave up 5 bases, with 11 bases separating them. The CDR3 protein is CSVQGWETQYF. The CDR3 DNA sequence: TGCAGTGTACAGGGCTGGGAGACCCAGTACTTC.